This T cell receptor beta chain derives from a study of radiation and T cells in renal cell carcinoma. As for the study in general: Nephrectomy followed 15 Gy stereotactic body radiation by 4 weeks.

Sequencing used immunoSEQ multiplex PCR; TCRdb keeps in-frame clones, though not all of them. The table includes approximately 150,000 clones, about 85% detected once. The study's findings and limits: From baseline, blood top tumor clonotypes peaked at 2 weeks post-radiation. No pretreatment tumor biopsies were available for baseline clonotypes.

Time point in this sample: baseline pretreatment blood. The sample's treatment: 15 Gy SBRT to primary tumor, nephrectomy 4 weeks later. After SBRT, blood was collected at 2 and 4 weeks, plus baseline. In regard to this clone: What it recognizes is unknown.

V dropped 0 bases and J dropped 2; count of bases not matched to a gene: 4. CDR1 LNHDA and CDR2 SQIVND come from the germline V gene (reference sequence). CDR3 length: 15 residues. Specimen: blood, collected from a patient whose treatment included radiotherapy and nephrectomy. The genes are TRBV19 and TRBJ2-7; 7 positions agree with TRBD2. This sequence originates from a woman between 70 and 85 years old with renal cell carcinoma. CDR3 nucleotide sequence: TGTGCCAGTAGTATAGAGCGGGGGACTACCTACGAGCAGTACTTC. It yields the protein CASSIERGTTYEQYF.